The 22 T cell receptor beta chains below come from one sample, sequenced in a study of human T cells and chemical hapten exposure. TCRdb independently ran MiXCR on the RACE reads; one entry per CDR3 protein. The table records about 84,000 distinct CDR3 sequences, roughly 10% of them present only once. The time point is: patch test 3, about 24 weeks after DPC sensitization. The treatment: therapeutic diphenylcyclopropenone sensitization with weekly scalp DPC. The source material was whole blood, sampled in connection with sensitization to the hapten diphenylcyclopropenone (DPC). These TCRs come from a woman aged 45-60 years with alopecia areata. Some clones in this sample may be carry-over from other donors' samples.

This clonotype appeared many times. This chain connects TRBV4-3 to TRBJ1-5; D unclear. Germline CDR1 is LGHNA and CDR2 is YSLEER. The CDR3 covers 14 residues. The V and J ends lost 3 bases and 3 bases respectively, with 9 bases between them. CDR3 sequence reads: CASSQGSLNQPQHF. The CDR3 coding sequence is TGCGCCAGCAGCCAGGGGAGCCTCAATCAGCCCCAGCATTTT.

The genes are TRBV20-1 and TRBJ1-4; tentatively, D is TRBD1 (5 bases). V was trimmed by 3 bases and J by 5 bases, leaving 16 bases between them. Germline loops: CDR1 DFQATT, CDR2 SNEGSKA (reference sequence). The length of the CDR3 is 15 residues. CDR3 bases: TGCAGTGCTAGGAAGATGGGGACGGGCAATGAAAAACTGTTTTTT. Translated, it gives CSARKMGTGNEKLFF.

This clonotype was recorded at least ten times. V and J are TRBV6-6 and TRBJ2-3; a possible D gene is TRBD2 (5 bases). There are 12 residues in the CDR3. Trimming shortened V by 8 bases and J by 2 bases, and 8 bases separated the two germline ends. Germline V gene lookup returns CDR1 MNHNY and CDR2 SVGAGI (reference sequence). DNA for the CDR3: TGTGCCAGCCGGACTCTCACAGATACGCAGTATTTT. It encodes CASRTLTDTQYF.

There are many counts of this clonotype. The chain is built from TRBV4-3 and TRBJ2-1; D remains unclear. Germline CDR1 and CDR2: LGHNA and YSLEER. CDR3 length equals 17 residues. V was cut by 0 bases and J by 3 bases, with 15 bases left in between. The CDR3 DNA is TGCGCCAGCAGCCAAGACCCCCGGTCCTTCCGCTACAATGAGCAGTTCTTC. Encoded protein: CASSQDPRSFRYNEQFF.

This clonotype was picked up many times. CDR3 coding DNA: TGTGCCAGCAGCCAAGTCGGGACCGAAAACATTCAGTACTTC. As protein: CASSQVGTENIQYF. The V call is TRBV4-2, the J call TRBJ2-4; TRBD1 or TRBD2 may be the D gene (5 bases each). The V gene's germline CDR1 is LGHNA and CDR2 YNFKEQ. The CDR3 is 14 amino acids. The germline V and J ends were trimmed by 1 base and 5 bases, with 9 bases remaining between them.

The chain is built from TRBV7-2 and TRBJ2-7, with a tentative D call TRBD2 (6 bases). The CDR3 extends over 13 amino acids. Germline CDR1 reads SGHTA; CDR2 reads FQGNSA. Trimming stripped 5 bases from V and 0 bases from J, with 8 bases between. CDR3 protein: CASSPGGSYEQYF. The DNA for the CDR3 is TGTGCCAGCAGCCCCGGGGGCTCCTACGAGCAGTACTTC.

This clonotype was counted many times. The rearrangement joins TRBV5-4 to TRBJ2-2; TRBD2 agrees at 10 bases. Germline V gene sequence: CDR1 SGHNT, CDR2 YYREEE (reference sequence). Losses at the gene ends were 4 bases for V and 7 bases for J; bases not matched to a gene: 13. This CDR3 spans 17 amino acids. The CDR3 sequence is CASSPTSGRVMGGELFF. CDR3 coding DNA: TGTGCCAGCAGCCCCACCAGCGGGAGGGTGATGGGCGGGGAGCTGTTTTTT.

For this clonotype: This could be a read error, since a much larger clone is one nucleotide away. The gene calls are TRBV7-2 and TRBJ2-1, with 8 bases lining up with TRBD2. The length of the CDR3 is 15 residues. Germline V gene data show CDR1 as SGHTA and CDR2 as FQGNSA. V trimming: 2 bases; J trimming: 0 bases; junction bases outside the gene matches: 0. CDR3 sequence: CASSLSGGSYNEQFF. The DNA of the CDR3 is TGTGCCAGCAGCTTAAGCGGGGGCTCCTACAATGAGCAGTTCTTC.

As regards this clonotype: An end of the junction does not agree with germline; a read error may underlie this. The V call is TRBV9, the J call TRBJ2-5; the D is unclear. The CDR3 consists of 11 residues. Germline V CDR1 and CDR2: SGDLS, YYNGEE. The CDR3 here is CGSSAKETQYF. The CDR3 DNA is TGTGGCAGCAGCGCCAAAGAGACCCAGTACTTC. The complete variable domain, with remaining parts taken from reference TRBV9 and TRBJ2-5, reads DSGVTQTPKHLITATGQRVTLRCSPRSGDLSVYWYQQSLDQGLQFLIQYYNGEERAKGNILERFSAQQFPDLHSELNLSSLELGDSALYFCGSSAKETQYFGPGTRLLVL.

At least ten counts were recorded for this clonotype. This chain connects TRBV7-6 to TRBJ2-1, with TRBD2 identical over 7 bases. Per the germline V gene, CDR1 is SGHVS and CDR2 is FNYEAQ. V was pared by 3 bases and J by 6 bases, with 5 bases of the junction left unmatched. CDR3 length: 14 amino acids. CDR3 loop: CASSLAAGFNEQFF. The CDR3 bases are TGTGCCAGCAGCTTGGCAGCGGGGTTCAATGAGCAGTTCTTC.

V gene TRBV29-1 combines with J gene TRBJ2-1; 10 nucleotides agree with TRBD2. Unmatched junction bases numbered 10, after V lost 7 bases and J lost 10 bases. CDR3 length equals 13 residues. The germline V gene has CDR1 SQVTM and CDR2 ANQGSEA. CDR3 sequence reads: CSGLTTSGNEQFF. CDR3 nucleotide sequence: TGCAGCGGACTGACAACTAGCGGGAACGAGCAGTTCTTC.

This clonotype was detected only a few times. This chain links TRBV7-3 with TRBJ2-1; a weak D match, TRBD2 (6 bases). V was shortened by 5 bases and J by 9 bases, with 8 bases between the two germline ends. The CDR3 is 11 amino acids. The germline CDR1 and CDR2 sequences are SGHTA and FQGTGA. The CDR3 coding sequence is TGTGCCAGCAGCAACGGGGGTGAGCAGTTCTTC. It encodes CASSNGGEQFF.

This clonotype showed up many times. The chain has TRBV29-1 and TRBJ2-7; TRBD2 agrees at 12 bases. Germline CDR1 and CDR2: SQVTM and ANQGSEA. J lost 6 bases, V lost 4 bases, and 4 bases had no gene match. This CDR3 region has 13 residues. CDR3: CSVAPTSGGEQYF. CDR3 DNA sequence: TGCAGCGTTGCCCCGACTAGCGGGGGCGAGCAGTACTTC.

This clonotype occurred once. The chain recombines TRBV29-1 with TRBJ1-2; perhaps TRBD1 as D (5 bases). The CDR3 has 10 amino acids. Germline loops: CDR1 SQVTM, CDR2 ANQGSEA. Trimming took off 7 bases at V and 6 bases at J, with 9 bases between the two ends. The chain's CDR3 is CSGLGDGYTF. CDR3 nucleotides: TGCAGCGGGTTAGGGGATGGCTACACCTTC.

Ten or more counts support this clonotype. This sequence joins TRBV21-1 and TRBJ2-7. TRBV21-1 is described as a pseudogene. This CDR3 has 16 amino acids. In nucleotides, the CDR3 is TGTGCCAGCAGCAAAGGAAGTGAGGTCAGCTCCTACGAGCAGTACTTC. Translation gives CASSKGSEVSSYEQYF.

This clonotype has more than one count but fewer than ten. The genes are TRBV5-1 and TRBJ2-7; TRBD1 matches 10 bases. CDR1 and CDR2 from the germline V gene are SGHRS and YFSETQ. CDR3 length: 14 amino acids. Trimming at V came to 5 bases and at J to 7 bases, leaving 9 bases not matched to a gene. The CDR3 sequence is CASRYRTGGQEQYF. The CDR3 DNA follows: TGCGCCAGCAGGTACCGGACAGGGGGGCAAGAGCAGTACTTC.

The chain recombines TRBV15 with TRBJ2-7; 8 bases map to TRBD1. The V segment lost 2 bases and the J segment 6 bases; nucleotides outside the gene matches: 6. Germline CDR1 is LNHNV and CDR2 is YYDKDF (reference sequence). There are 14 residues in the CDR3. This CDR3 is CATSRPGQGTEQYF. The CDR3 region has the DNA TGTGCCACCAGCAGACCCGGACAGGGTACCGAGCAGTACTTC.

This clonotype was observed at least ten times. The chain links TRBV11-2 to TRBJ1-3, with D possibly matching TRBD1 (5 bases). V was clipped by 6 bases and J by 4 bases, with 7 bases between them. This CDR3 has 12 amino acids. Germline V lookup: CDR1 SGHAT, CDR2 FQNNGV. The CDR3 DNA follows: TGTGCCAGCAGTCGACAGGGAAACACCATATATTTT. It yields the protein CASSRQGNTIYF. Supplemented by reference TRBV11-2 and TRBJ1-3, the full variable domain reads EAGVAQSPRYKIIEKRQSVAFWCNPISGHATLYWYQQILGQGPKLLIQFQNNGVVDDSQLPKDRFSAERLKGVDSTLKIQPAKLEDSAVYLCASSRQGNTIYFGEGSWLTVV.

This clonotype has just a few counts. V and J are TRBV5-6 and TRBJ2-3; 10 bases agree with TRBD2. CDR1 is SGHDT and CDR2 is YYEEEE in the germline V gene. CDR3 length: 16 amino acids. Trimming removed 0 bases from V and 5 bases from J; junction bases left unmatched: 6. In DNA form, the CDR3 reads TGTGCCAGCAGCTTGGCCCTAGCGGGAGTTTTAGATACGCAGTATTTT. It codes for CASSLALAGVLDTQYF.

The J gene is TRBJ2-3, the V gene TRBV7-2; D is perhaps TRBD2 (6 bases). This CDR3 comprises 12 residues. V was clipped by 9 bases and J by 5 bases, with 12 bases between them. CDR1 and CDR2 (germline): SGHTA, FQGNSA. CDR3 coding DNA: TGTGCCAGTGGGATCGGGAGAGATACGCAGTATTTT. It specifies CASGIGRDTQYF. The full variable domain, its missing parts supplied by reference TRBV7-2 and TRBJ2-3, is GAGVSQSPSNKVTEKGKDVELRCDPISGHTALYWYRQSLGQGLEFLIYFQGNSAPDKSGLPSDRFSAERTGGSVSTLTIQRTQQEDSAVYLCASGIGRDTQYFGPGTRLTVL.

The CDR3 region is CASSAQGTRVEQYF. The CDR3 DNA sequence: TGTGCCAGTAGTGCACAGGGGACTAGGGTCGAGCAGTACTTC. The chain joins TRBV19 to TRBJ2-7, with D possibly TRBD2 on 8 matching bases. There are 14 residues in the CDR3. The V end lost 5 bases, the J end lost 6 bases, and 17 bases lay between the germline ends. Germline lookup yields CDR1 LNHDA and CDR2 SQIVND (reference sequence). The entire variable domain, with the rest obtained from reference TRBV19 and TRBJ2-7, is as follows: DGGITQSPKYLFRKEGQNVTLSCEQNLNHDAMYWYRQDPGQGLRLIYYSQIVNDFQKGDIAEGYSVSREKKESFPLTVTSAQKNPTAFYLCASSAQGTRVEQYFGPGTRLTVT.

This clonotype occurred a few times. The V call is TRBV18, the J call TRBJ2-3, with D perhaps being TRBD1 or TRBD2 (5 bases each). CDR1 and CDR2 (germline): KGHSH, LQKENI. This CDR3 contains 16 residues. With 5 bases removed from V and 6 bases from J, the gap between germline ends came to 21 bases. The CDR3: CASSLTGTASVDTQYF. CDR3 nucleotides: TGTGCCAGCTCATTGACCGGGACGGCGTCCGTCGATACGCAGTATTTT.